This T cell receptor beta chain comes out of a study of T cell clones after liver transplantation. For the study at large: Samples came pre-transplant, pre-randomization before withdrawal, and post-randomization after withdrawal ended.

Study-level findings and limits: The donor-reactive repertoire was only partly measurable in two subjects, lacking donor cells. These preliminary findings come from unstandardized post-transplant sampling times.

The table came from immunoSEQ multiplex PCR; TCRdb's copy has only in-frame clones and leaves some out. The sample carries tens of thousands of clones, approximately 87% recorded once. Worth noting for this clone: What it binds is not known.

Germline loops: CDR1 LNHDA, CDR2 SQIVND (reference sequence). The CDR3 spans 15 residues. V was shortened by 6 bases and J by 0 bases, with 13 bases between the two germline ends. The chain is built from TRBV19 and TRBJ2-3; D gene unclear. The source was CD4+ T cells from blood, collected at the 22-month timepoint. The clonotype comes from a human patient who received a liver transplant. Some T cells may possibly be graft donor cells. The CDR3 sequence is CASSPTVRSTDTQYF. The CDR3 DNA follows: TGTGCCAGTAGCCCCACGGTTCGTAGCACAGATACGCAGTATTTT.